These 5 T cell receptor beta chains were sequenced from one sample in a study of T-cell memory formation after mild COVID-19. From the 5' RACE reads, TCRdb called clonotypes with MiXCR, one entry per CDR3 protein. The data hold about 200,000 distinct CDR3 sequences, with under 20% observed a single time. Specimen: PBMCs or a T cell subset sorted from them (not recorded which). All receptors derive from an adult woman who had mild COVID-19 (a few samples of this study predate the infection). Cell type and time point are not known.

This chain connects TRBV5-4 to TRBJ2-2; 8 bases match TRBD1. The CDR3 is 16 amino acids. The germline CDR1 and CDR2 sequences are SGHNT and YYREEE (reference sequence). V lost 0 bases and J lost 1; bases outside the gene matches: 2. The CDR3 region is CASSLAGTGNTGELFF. The CDR3 nucleotides are TGTGCCAGCAGCTTGGCCGGGACAGGGAACACCGGGGAGCTGTTTTTT.

This clonotype was seen a handful of times. The chain joins TRBV9 to TRBJ1-2, with TRBD1 identical over 7 bases. Germline V lookup: CDR1 SGDLS, CDR2 YYNGEE. The CDR3 consists of 14 residues. With 3 bases clipped from V and 3 bases from J, the junction kept 5 bases outside the gene matches. CDR3 sequence (DNA): TGTGCCAGCAGCGCCCTAACAGGGGACTATGGCTACACCTTC. This codes for CASSALTGDYGYTF.

The V and J genes are TRBV6-2 or TRBV6-3 and TRBJ2-3; weak D call: TRBD2 (5 bases). The germline gives CDR1 MNHEY, CDR2 SVGEGT. CDR3 length: 12 amino acids. The ends were cut back, 6 bases at V and 2 bases at J, with 6 bases in the middle. CDR3 region: CASRGDTDTQYF. As DNA, the CDR3 is TGTGCCAGCAGGGGAGACACAGATACGCAGTATTTT.

This clonotype appeared a few times. This chain connects TRBV4-2 to TRBJ1-5; tentatively, D is TRBD1 (5 bases). The germline V gene has CDR1 LGHNA and CDR2 YNFKEQ. The CDR3 is made up of 15 amino acids. The V end lost 3 bases, the J end lost 4 bases, and 13 bases lay between the germline ends. The CDR3 here is CASSQTGTVNQPQHF. The CDR3 coding sequence is TGTGCCAGCAGCCAGACCGGGACGGTTAATCAGCCCCAGCATTTT.

The CDR3 sequence: CACKGLAGALNTDTQYF. The CDR3, as DNA: TGTGCCTGCAAGGGACTAGCGGGGGCTCTAAACACAGATACGCAGTATTTT. V is TRBV10-3 and J is TRBJ2-3, with 14 bases aligning to TRBD2. CDR1 is ENHRY and CDR2 is SYGVKD in the germline V gene. This CDR3 is 17 amino acids long. After removal of 11 bases from V and 2 bases from J, the junction contained 12 bases not matched to a gene.